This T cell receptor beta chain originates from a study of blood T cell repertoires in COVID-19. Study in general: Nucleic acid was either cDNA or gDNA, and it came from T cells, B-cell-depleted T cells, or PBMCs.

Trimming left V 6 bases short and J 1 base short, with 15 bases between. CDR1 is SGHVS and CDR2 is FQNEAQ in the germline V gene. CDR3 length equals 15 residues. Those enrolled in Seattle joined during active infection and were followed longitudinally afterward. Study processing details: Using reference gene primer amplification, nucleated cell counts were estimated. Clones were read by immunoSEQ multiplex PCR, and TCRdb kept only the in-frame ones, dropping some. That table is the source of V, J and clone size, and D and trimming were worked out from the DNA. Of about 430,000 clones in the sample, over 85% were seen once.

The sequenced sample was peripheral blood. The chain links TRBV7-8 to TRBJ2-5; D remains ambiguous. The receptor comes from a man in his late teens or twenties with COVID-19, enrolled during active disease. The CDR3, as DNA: TGTGCCAGCAGTGCCGCAGGTGTGATCCAAGAGACCCAGTACTTC. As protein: CASSAAGVIQETQYF.